Following are 2 T cell receptor beta chains from one sample sequenced in a study of Graves' ophthalmopathy and Graves' hyperthyroidism. RNA transcripts served as template for amplifying TCR beta CDR3 sequences. HTBI primers served in a first-round RT-PCR, which a second-round multiplex PCR followed. TCRdb re-called the multiplex PCR reads with MiXCR, one entry per CDR3 protein. The sample records about 600,000 distinct CDR3 sequences, less than 45% being singletons. The specimen sequenced was peripheral blood or thyroid tissue (not recorded which). These receptors were obtained from an adult man with Graves' hyperthyroidism.

This CDR3 is CASSGHRVATNEKLFF. CDR3 nucleotides: TGTGCCAGTAGTGGCCACAGGGTCGCAACTAATGAAAAACTGTTTTTT. This chain connects TRBV19 to TRBJ1-4; D is perhaps TRBD1 (6 bases). This CDR3 has 16 residues. The germline V and J ends were trimmed by 5 bases and 0 bases, with 13 bases remaining between them. The V gene's germline CDR1 is LNHDA and CDR2 SQIVND (reference sequence).

Comment on this clonotype: Possible read error: a much larger clone is one base away. CDR3 region: CSATRDGNTGELFF. The CDR3 DNA sequence: TGCAGTGCTACCCGGGACGGGAACACCGGGGAGCTGTTTTTT. This chain uses TRBV20-1 with TRBJ2-2, with D perhaps being TRBD1 or TRBD2 (5 bases each). V was pared by 4 bases and J by 1 base, with 10 bases between. Germline lookup yields CDR1 DFQATT and CDR2 SNEGSKA (reference sequence). This CDR3 region has 14 residues.